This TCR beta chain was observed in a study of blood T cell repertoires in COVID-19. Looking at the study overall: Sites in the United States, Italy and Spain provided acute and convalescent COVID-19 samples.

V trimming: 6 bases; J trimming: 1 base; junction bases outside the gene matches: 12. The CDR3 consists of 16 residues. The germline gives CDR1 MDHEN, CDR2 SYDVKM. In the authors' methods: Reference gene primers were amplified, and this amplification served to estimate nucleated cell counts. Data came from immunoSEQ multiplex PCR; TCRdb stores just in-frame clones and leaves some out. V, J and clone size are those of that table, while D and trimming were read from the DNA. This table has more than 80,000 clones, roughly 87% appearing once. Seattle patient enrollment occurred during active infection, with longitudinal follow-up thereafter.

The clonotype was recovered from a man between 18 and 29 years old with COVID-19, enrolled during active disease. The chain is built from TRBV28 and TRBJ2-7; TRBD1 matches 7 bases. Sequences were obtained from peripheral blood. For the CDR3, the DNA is TGTGCCAGCAGCTCGACAAGGACAGGAGTATCCTACGAGCAGTACTTC. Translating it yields CASSSTRTGVSYEQYF.